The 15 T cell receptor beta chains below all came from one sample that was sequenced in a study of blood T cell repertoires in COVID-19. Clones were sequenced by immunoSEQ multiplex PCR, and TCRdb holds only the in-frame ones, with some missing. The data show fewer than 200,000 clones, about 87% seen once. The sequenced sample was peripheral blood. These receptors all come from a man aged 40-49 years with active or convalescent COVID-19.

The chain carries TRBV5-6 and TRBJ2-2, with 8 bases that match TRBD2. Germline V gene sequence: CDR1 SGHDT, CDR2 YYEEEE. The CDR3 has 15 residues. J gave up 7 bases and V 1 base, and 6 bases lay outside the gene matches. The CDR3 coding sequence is TGTGCCAGCAGCTTGCCAACTAGCGGAGGCGGGGAGCTGTTTTTT. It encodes CASSLPTSGGGELFF.

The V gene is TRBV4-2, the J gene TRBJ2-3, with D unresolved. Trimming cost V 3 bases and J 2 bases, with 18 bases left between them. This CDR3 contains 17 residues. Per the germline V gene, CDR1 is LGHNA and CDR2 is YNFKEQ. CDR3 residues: CASSHLEPGATTDTQYF. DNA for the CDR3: TGTGCCAGCAGCCACCTCGAACCGGGTGCGACCACAGATACGCAGTATTTT.

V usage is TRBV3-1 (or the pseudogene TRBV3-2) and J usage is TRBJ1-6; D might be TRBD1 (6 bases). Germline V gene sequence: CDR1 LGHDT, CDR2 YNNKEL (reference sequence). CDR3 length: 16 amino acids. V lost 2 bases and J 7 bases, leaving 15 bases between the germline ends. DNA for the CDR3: TGTGCCAGCAGCCAACAGGGGCAAGATGTGAATTCACCCCTCCACTTT. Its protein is CASSQQGQDVNSPLHF.

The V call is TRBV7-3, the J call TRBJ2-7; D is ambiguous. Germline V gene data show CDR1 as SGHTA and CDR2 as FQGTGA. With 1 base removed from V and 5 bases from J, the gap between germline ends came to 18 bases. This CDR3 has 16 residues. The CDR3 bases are TGTGCCAGCAGCTTAAACCCCACCCCCCAAATAGACGAGCAGTACTTC. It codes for CASSLNPTPQIDEQYF. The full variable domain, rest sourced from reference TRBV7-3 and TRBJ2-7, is GAGVSQTPSNKVTEKGKYVELRCDPISGHTALYWYRQSLGQGPEFLIYFQGTGAADDSGLPNDRFFAVRPEGSVSTLKIQRTERGDSAVYLCASSLNPTPQIDEQYFGPGTRLTVT.

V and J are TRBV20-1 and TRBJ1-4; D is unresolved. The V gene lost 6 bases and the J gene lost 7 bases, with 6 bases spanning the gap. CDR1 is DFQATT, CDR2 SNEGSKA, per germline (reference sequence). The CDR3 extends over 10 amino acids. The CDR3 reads CSARSEKLFF. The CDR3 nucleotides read TGCAGTGCCAGGTCTGAAAAACTGTTTTTT.

The CDR3 is CASSQGAVRETQYF. In DNA, the CDR3 is TGTGCCAGCTCACAGGGGGCAGTCCGGGAGACCCAGTACTTC. V gene TRBV18 combines with J gene TRBJ2-5, with 7 bases fitting TRBD1. Germline V gene data show CDR1 as KGHSH and CDR2 as LQKENI. The ends lost 4 bases at V and 5 bases at J; junction bases unmatched: 7. This CDR3 comprises 14 residues.

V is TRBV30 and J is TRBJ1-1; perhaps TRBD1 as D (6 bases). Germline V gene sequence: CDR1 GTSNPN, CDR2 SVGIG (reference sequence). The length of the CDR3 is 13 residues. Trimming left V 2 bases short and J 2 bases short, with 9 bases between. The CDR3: CAWSLQGNTEAFF. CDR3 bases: TGTGCCTGGAGTTTACAGGGAAACACTGAAGCTTTCTTT. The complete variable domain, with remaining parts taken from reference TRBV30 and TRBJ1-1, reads SQTIHQWPATLVQPVGSPLSLECTVEGTSNPNLYWYRQAAGRGLQLLFYSVGIGQISSEVPQNLSASRPQDRQFILSSKKLLLSDSGFYLCAWSLQGNTEAFFGQGTRLTVV.

The CDR3 bases are TGTGCCACCACTCGGGAGGGGTTCAGGGAGACCCAGTACTTC. Translated: CATTREGFRETQYF. The V gene is TRBV5-4, the J gene TRBJ2-5; 8 bases match TRBD2. Germline trimming cut 9 bases from V and 5 bases from J; bases unmatched to any gene: 12. Per the germline V gene, CDR1 is SGHNT and CDR2 is YYREEE (reference sequence). This CDR3 comprises 14 residues.

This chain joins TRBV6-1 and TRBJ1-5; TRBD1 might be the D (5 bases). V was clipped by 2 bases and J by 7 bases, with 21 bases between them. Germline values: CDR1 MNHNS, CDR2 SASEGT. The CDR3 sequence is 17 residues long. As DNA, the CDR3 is TGTGCCAGCAGTGAATCTTTCCCTTACGACAGCTTCCAGCCCCAGCATTTT. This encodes CASSESFPYDSFQPQHF.

In nucleotides, the CDR3 is TGTGCCAGCAGCTTAGGACAGGGCTCTGAAGCTTTCTTT. It is translated as CASSLGQGSEAFF. The V call is TRBV7-9, the J call TRBJ1-1, with 7 bases lining up with TRBD1. Germline loops: CDR1 SEHNR, CDR2 FQNEAQ (reference sequence). Unmatched junction bases numbered 2, after V lost 1 base and J lost 6 bases. The CDR3 spans 13 residues.

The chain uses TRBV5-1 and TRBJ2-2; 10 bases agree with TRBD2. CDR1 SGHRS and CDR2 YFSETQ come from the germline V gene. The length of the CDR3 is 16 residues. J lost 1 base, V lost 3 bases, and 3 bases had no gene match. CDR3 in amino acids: CASSYTSGVNTGELFF. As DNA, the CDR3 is TGCGCCAGCAGCTACACTAGCGGGGTGAACACCGGGGAGCTGTTTTTT.

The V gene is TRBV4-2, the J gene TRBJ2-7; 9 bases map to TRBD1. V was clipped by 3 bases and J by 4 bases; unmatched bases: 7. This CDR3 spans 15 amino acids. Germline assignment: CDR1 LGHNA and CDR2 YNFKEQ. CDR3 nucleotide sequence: TGTGCCAGCAGCCAGACAGGGGGAAACCAATACGAGCAGTACTTC. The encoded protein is CASSQTGGNQYEQYF.

The CDR3 is CASSLDEASGGAAADTQYF. CDR3 sequence (DNA): TGTGCCAGCAGCTTAGATGAGGCTAGCGGGGGGGCCGCGGCAGATACGCAGTATTTT. This chain links TRBV11-2 with TRBJ2-3, with 12 bases fitting TRBD2. This CDR3 has 19 residues. V gave up 0 bases and J gave up 4 bases; unmatched junction bases: 11. Germline V gene lookup returns CDR1 SGHAT and CDR2 FQNNGV.

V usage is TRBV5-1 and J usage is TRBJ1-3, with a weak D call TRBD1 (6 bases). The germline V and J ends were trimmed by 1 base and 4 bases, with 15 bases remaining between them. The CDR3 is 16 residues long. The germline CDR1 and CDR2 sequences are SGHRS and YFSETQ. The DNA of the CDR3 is TGCGCCAGCAGCTTGACGTCTCGGGGGGCAGGAAACACCATATATTTT. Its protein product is CASSLTSRGAGNTIYF.

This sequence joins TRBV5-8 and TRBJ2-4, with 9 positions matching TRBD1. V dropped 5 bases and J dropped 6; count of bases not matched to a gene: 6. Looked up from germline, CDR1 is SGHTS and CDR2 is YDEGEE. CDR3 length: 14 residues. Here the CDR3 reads CASRGQGGTNIQYF. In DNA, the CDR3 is TGTGCCAGCAGGGGACAGGGTGGCACAAACATTCAGTACTTC.